The present entry profiles one T cell receptor (beta chain) with its context. The sample is drawn from a study of molecular identifiers for immune sequencing clone quantification. TCRdb reprocessed the PCR reads via MiXCR and lists one record per CDR3 protein. The sample records hundreds of thousands of distinct CDR3 sequences, nearly 20% being singletons. Germline loops: CDR1 LNHDA, CDR2 SQIVND (reference sequence). The CDR3 has 15 residues. V shed 1 base and J shed 2 bases, with 12 bases lying between them. The sequence came from a human donor in good health. Some libraries in this study had Jurkat cell RNA spiked in. This chain uses TRBV19 with TRBJ2-7, with a possible D match to TRBD1 (6 bases). The sample comprised naive CD8+ T cells from blood, with Jurkat cell RNA spiked in. The subset was: FACS-sorted CD8+CD4-CCR7+CD45RA+ naive T cells. CDR3 DNA: TGTGCCAGTAGTATAGGCGCAGGGGACACCTACGAGCAGTACTTC. Its translation is CASSIGAGDTYEQYF.